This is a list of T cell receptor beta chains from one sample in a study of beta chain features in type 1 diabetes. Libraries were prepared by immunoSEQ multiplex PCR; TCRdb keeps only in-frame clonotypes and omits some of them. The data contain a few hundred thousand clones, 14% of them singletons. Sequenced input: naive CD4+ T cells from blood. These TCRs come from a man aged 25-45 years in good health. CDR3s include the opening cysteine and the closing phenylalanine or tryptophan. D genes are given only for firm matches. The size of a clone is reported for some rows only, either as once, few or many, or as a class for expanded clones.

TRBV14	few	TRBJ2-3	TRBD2	TGTGCCAGCAGCCCAGTGGTCCTAGCGGGAGCAGATACGCAGTATTTT	CASSPVVLAGADTQYF
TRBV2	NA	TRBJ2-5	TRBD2	TGTGCCGCCTCGCGGGGGGAGACCCAGTACTTC	CAASRGETQYF
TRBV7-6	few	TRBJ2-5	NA	TGTGCCAGCAGCTTACTCCAAGAGACCCAGTACTTC	CASSLLQETQYF
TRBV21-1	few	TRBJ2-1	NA	TGTGCCAGCAGCACCCGGAGCCAGTTCTTC	CASSTRSQFF
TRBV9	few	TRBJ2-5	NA	TGTGCCAGCAGCGTAGAGGAGGGGTGGGAGACCCAGTACTTC	CASSVEEGWETQYF
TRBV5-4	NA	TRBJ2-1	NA	TGTGCCAGCAGCTTGTCGTCAGGGCAATCCAATGAGCAGTTCTTC	CASSLSSGQSNEQFF
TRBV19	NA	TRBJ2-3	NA	TGTGCCAGTAGTATCCCCCCTCGGGATACGCAGTATTTT	CASSIPPRDTQYF
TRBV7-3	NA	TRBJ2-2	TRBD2	TGTGCCAGCAGCTTAGGGGAAGGACTAGCGGGTTTCGCCGGGGAGCTGTTTTTT	CASSLGEGLAGFAGELFF
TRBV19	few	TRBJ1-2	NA	TGTGCCAGTAGTATCCGGCAGGGGTCTTTTGGCTATGGCTACACCTTC	CASSIRQGSFGYGYTF
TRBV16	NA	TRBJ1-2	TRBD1	TGTGCCAGCAGCCTTCAGGGGGCGCTTGGCTACACCTTC	CASSLQGALGYTF
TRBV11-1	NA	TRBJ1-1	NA	TGTGCCAGCAGCCCGGGGAAAGGGAACACTGAAGCTTTCTTT	CASSPGKGNTEAFF
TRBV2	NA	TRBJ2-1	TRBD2	TGTGCCAGCAAGAGGGAGGTGACTAGCGGCAATGAGCAGTTCTTC	CASKREVTSGNEQFF
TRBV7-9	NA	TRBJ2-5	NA	TGTGCCAGCAGCCGCGGCGGGGGCCGGGAGACCCAGTACTTC	CASSRGGGRETQYF
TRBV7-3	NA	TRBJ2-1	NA	TGTGCCAGCAGCTCAAGTGGACAGATCCATGAGCAGTTCTTC	CASSSSGQIHEQFF
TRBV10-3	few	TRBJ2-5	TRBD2	TGTGCCACAACAGCCGGGACTAGCGGAGGAGAGACCCAGTACTTC	CATTAGTSGGETQYF
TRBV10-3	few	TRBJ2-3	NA	TGTGCCATCAGTGACAGGGCCGGCACAGATACGCAGTATTTT	CAISDRAGTDTQYF
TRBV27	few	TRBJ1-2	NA	TGTGCCAGCAGTTTATCTTGGACAGACTATGGCTACACCTTC	CASSLSWTDYGYTF
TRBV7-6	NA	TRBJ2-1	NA	TGTGCCAGCAGCGGCACCCGGGACCCCAGGGGACACAATGAGCAGTTCTTC	CASSGTRDPRGHNEQFF
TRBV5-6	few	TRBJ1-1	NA	TGTGCCAGCAGCCCCGCAGGGCGGAACACTGAAGCTTTCTTT	CASSPAGRNTEAFF
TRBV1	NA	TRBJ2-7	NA	TGCACCAGCAGCCAAGTTACGAGGCCAAACTACGAGCAGTACTTC	CTSSQVTRPNYEQYF
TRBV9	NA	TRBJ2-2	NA	TGTGCCAGCAGCGTAGGGAACACCGGGGAGCTGTTTTTT	CASSVGNTGELFF
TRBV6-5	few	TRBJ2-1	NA	TGTGCCAGCAGCCGGACAGTCCTCTCCTACAATGAGCAGTTCTTC	CASSRTVLSYNEQFF
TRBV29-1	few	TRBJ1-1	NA	TGCAGCGTGGCCAAGGGTAACACTGAAGCTTTCTTT	CSVAKGNTEAFF
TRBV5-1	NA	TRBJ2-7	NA	TGCGCCAGCAGCTTGGGACAGGCTAACGAACAGTACTTC	CASSLGQANEQYF
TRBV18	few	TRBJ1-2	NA	TGTGCCAGCTCACCATTGGGAGAATATGGCTACACCTTC	CASSPLGEYGYTF
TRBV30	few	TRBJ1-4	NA	TGTGCCTGGAGTCGCTCGGGAAGAGGAGGAAAACTGTTTTTT	CAWSRSGRGGKLFF
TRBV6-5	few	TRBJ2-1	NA	TGTGCCAGCAGTAGGAACAATGAGCAGTTCTTC	CASSRNNEQFF
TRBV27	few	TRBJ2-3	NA	TGTGCCAGCAGACGTAGCACAGATACGCAGTATTTT	CASRRSTDTQYF
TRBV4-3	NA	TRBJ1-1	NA	TGCGCCAGCAGCCGACTTACAGGGCGGTACACTGAAGCTTTCTTT	CASSRLTGRYTEAFF
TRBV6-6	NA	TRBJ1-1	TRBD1	TGTGCCAGCAAGCAAGGGACAGGGATTGGGAACACTGAAGCTTTCTTT	CASKQGTGIGNTEAFF
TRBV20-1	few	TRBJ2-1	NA	TGCAGTGCTAGGTCCGACAATGAGCAGTTCTTC	CSARSDNEQFF
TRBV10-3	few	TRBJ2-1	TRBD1	TGTGCCATCAGTTACAGGGGCAATGAGCAGTTCTTC	CAISYRGNEQFF
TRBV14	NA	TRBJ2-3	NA	TGTGCCAGCAGCCAAGTTGAATGGACAGATACGCAGTATTTT	CASSQVEWTDTQYF
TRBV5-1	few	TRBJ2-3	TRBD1	TGCGCCAGCAGCCTGACAGGGGCCAGCACAGATACGCAGTATTTT	CASSLTGASTDTQYF
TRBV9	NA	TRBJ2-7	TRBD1	TGTGCCAGCAGCTTAGGGACAGGAACGTCCTACGAGCAGTACTTC	CASSLGTGTSYEQYF
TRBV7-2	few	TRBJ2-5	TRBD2	TGTGCCAGCAGCTTGGGACTAGCGGGGGGCCAGGAGACCCAGTACTTC	CASSLGLAGGQETQYF
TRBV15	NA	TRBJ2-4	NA	TGTGCCACCAGCGAGGGAGCCAAAAACATTCAGTACTTC	CATSEGAKNIQYF
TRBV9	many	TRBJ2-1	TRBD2	TGTGCCAGCAGCGCCGGACTAGCGGGAGTTAATGAGCAGTTCTTC	CASSAGLAGVNEQFF
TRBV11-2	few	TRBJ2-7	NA	TGTGCCAGCAGCTTGGCGCCACCCCCCTACGAGCAGTACTTC	CASSLAPPPYEQYF
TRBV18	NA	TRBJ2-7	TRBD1	TGTGCCAGCTCACCCTCGACAGGGTCAGCCGGCTACGAGCAGTACTTC	CASSPSTGSAGYEQYF
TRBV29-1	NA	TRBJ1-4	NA	TGCAGCGTGGGAGGGGCAGGCTATAATGAAAAACTGTTTTTT	CSVGGAGYNEKLFF
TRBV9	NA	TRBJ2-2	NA	TGTGCCAGCAGCGTAGGAATAGGGAGTGGGAACACCGGGGAGCTGTTTTTT	CASSVGIGSGNTGELFF
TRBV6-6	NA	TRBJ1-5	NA	TGTGCCAGCAGGTGGGACACCCCACCAGGTCAGCCCCAGCATTTT	CASRWDTPPGQPQHF
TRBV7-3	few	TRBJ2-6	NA	TGTGCCAGCAGCCACCAGGTTGATCGGGCCAACGTCCTGACTTTC	CASSHQVDRANVLTF
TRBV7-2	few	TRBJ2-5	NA	TGTGCCAGCAGCTCCCTTCAGGTGGGGGGAGAGACCCAGTACTTC	CASSSLQVGGETQYF
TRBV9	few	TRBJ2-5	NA	TGTGCCAGCAGCCGAGGGGTCGGGACCCAGTACTTC	CASSRGVGTQYF